The next 12 T cell receptor beta chains were all read from a single sample in a study of cytomegalovirus exposure and HLA in healthy donors. The primer mix had 60 Vbeta and 13 Jbeta primers. Sequencing used immunoSEQ multiplex PCR; TCRdb keeps in-frame clones, though not all of them. The sample carries roughly 180,000 clones, around 75% recorded once. The sequencing input was PBMCs. All receptors come from a woman aged 40 to 50 in good health and CMV-seropositive.

The rearrangement joins TRBV10-1 to TRBJ2-7; 8 nucleotides match TRBD2. The CDR3 is 12 residues long. CDR1 and CDR2 from the germline V gene are WNHNN and SYGVQD (reference sequence). The CDR3 coding sequence is TGCGCGACACTAGCGGTACCCTACGAGCAGTACTTC. It is translated as CATLAVPYEQYF.

The chain couples TRBV21-1 to TRBJ2-2; the table's D call, TRBD2, has no DNA check behind it. TRBV21-1 is labeled a pseudogene. The CDR3 has 18 residues. Here the CDR3 DNA reads TGTGCCAGCAGCAAAGAGAGTGGCTGCCCCGGGGAGGCCGGGGAGCTGTTTTTT. Encoded protein: CASSKESGCPGEAGELFF.

The CDR3 here is CASSLALAGVRNEQFF. In DNA, the CDR3 is TGTGCCAGCAGCTTGGCTCTAGCGGGAGTGCGGAATGAGCAGTTCTTC. The chain carries TRBV5-4 and TRBJ2-1; 10 nucleotides line up with TRBD2. Per the germline V gene, CDR1 is SGHNT and CDR2 is YYREEE (reference sequence). The ends lost 0 bases at V and 7 bases at J; junction bases unmatched: 7. The CDR3 loop spans 16 amino acids. Complete variable domain (other parts from reference TRBV5-4 and TRBJ2-1): ETGVTQSPTHLIKTRGQQVTLRCSSQSGHNTVSWYQQALGQGPQFIFQYYREEENGRGNFPPRFSGLQFPNYSSELNVNALELDDSALYLCASSLALAGVRNEQFFGPGTRLTVL.

This clone was observed a single time. This chain uses TRBV5-1 with TRBJ2-2, with 7 bases aligning to TRBD2. There are 12 residues in the CDR3. V shed 3 bases and J 7 bases; nucleotides not matched to a gene: 0. Germline V CDR1 and CDR2: SGHRS, YFSETQ. In nucleotides, the CDR3 is TGCGCCAGCAGCTGGGACTACGGGGAGCTGTTTTTT. It encodes CASSWDYGELFF.

The chain joins TRBV7-9 to TRBJ2-1, with TRBD2 matching 8 bases. The germline CDR1 and CDR2 sequences are SEHNR and FQNEAQ (reference sequence). The CDR3 length is 15 residues. Trimming cost V 3 bases and J 3 bases; bases outside gene matches: 4. CDR3 bases: TGTGCCAGCAGCTTTATTGGGACTAGCTACAATGAGCAGTTCTTC. Its protein is CASSFIGTSYNEQFF.

The V gene is TRBV11-2, the J gene TRBJ2-1; possibly TRBD1 for D (5 bases). The V and J ends lost 5 bases and 6 bases respectively, with 14 bases between them. This CDR3 contains 14 residues. From germline, CDR1 is SGHAT and CDR2 FQNNGV. CDR3 amino acids: CASSGMVGVNEQFF. Here the CDR3 DNA reads TGTGCCAGCAGCGGCATGGTAGGGGTCAATGAGCAGTTCTTC.

This chain links TRBV5-1 with TRBJ2-3, with 8 nucleotides matching TRBD1. Germline CDR1 SGHRS, CDR2 YFSETQ. V dropped 4 bases and J dropped 3; count of bases not matched to a gene: 10. The CDR3 runs 16 residues. DNA for the CDR3: TGCGCCAGCAGCATTACAGGACAGGGTGGGACAGATACGCAGTATTTT. Translation gives CASSITGQGGTDTQYF.

As regards this clone: Compared with germline, one end of the junction differs, possibly owing to a read error. The chain combines TRBV28 with TRBJ2-4; possibly TRBD2 for D (5 bases). CDR1 MDHEN and CDR2 SYDVKM come from the germline V gene. The CDR3 runs to 10 residues. The CDR3 protein is CASSYLGLSF. Written as DNA, the CDR3 is TGTGCCAGCAGTTATTTAGGACTGAGCTTC.

This chain links TRBV6-4 with TRBJ2-2; D gene uncertain. The CDR3 has 14 residues. Trimming stripped 6 bases from V and 3 bases from J, with 11 bases between. CDR1 is MRHNA and CDR2 is SNTAGT in the germline V gene. The CDR3 region is CASSAAPDTGELFF. The CDR3 DNA reads TGTGCCAGCAGCGCTGCTCCGGACACCGGGGAGCTGTTTTTT.

The chain uses TRBV7-2 and TRBJ2-3, with a weak D call TRBD2 (5 bases). V was cut by 1 base and J by 0 bases, with 11 bases left in between. CDR3 length: 16 residues. Germline V gene lookup returns CDR1 SGHTA and CDR2 FQGNSA. CDR3 in amino acids: CASSLGLAPSTDTQYF. The CDR3 DNA reads TGTGCCAGCAGCTTAGGTCTAGCCCCTAGCACAGATACGCAGTATTTT.

In DNA, the CDR3 is TGTGCCAGCAGCTGGCCCCCCGGGGAGCACCAAGAGACCCAGTACTTC. Amino acids: CASSWPPGEHQETQYF. The chain is built from TRBV7-9 and TRBJ2-5, with D possibly matching TRBD2 (5 bases). The CDR3 loop spans 16 amino acids. Germline CDR1 and CDR2: SEHNR and FQNEAQ (reference sequence). The V end was cut by 4 bases, the J end by 0 bases, with 15 bases between.

V is TRBV5-4 and J is TRBJ2-1; 9 bases align to TRBD2. From germline, CDR1 is SGHNT and CDR2 YYREEE (reference sequence). The CDR3 runs 15 residues. J gave up 6 bases and V 4 bases, and 8 bases lay outside the gene matches. The DNA for the CDR3 is TGTGCCAGCAGCACAGCGGGAGGTCTGGGCAATGAGCAGTTCTTC. Translated: CASSTAGGLGNEQFF. Supplemented by reference TRBV5-4 and TRBJ2-1, the full variable domain reads ETGVTQSPTHLIKTRGQQVTLRCSSQSGHNTVSWYQQALGQGPQFIFQYYREEENGRGNFPPRFSGLQFPNYSSELNVNALELDDSALYLCASSTAGGLGNEQFFGPGTRLTVL.